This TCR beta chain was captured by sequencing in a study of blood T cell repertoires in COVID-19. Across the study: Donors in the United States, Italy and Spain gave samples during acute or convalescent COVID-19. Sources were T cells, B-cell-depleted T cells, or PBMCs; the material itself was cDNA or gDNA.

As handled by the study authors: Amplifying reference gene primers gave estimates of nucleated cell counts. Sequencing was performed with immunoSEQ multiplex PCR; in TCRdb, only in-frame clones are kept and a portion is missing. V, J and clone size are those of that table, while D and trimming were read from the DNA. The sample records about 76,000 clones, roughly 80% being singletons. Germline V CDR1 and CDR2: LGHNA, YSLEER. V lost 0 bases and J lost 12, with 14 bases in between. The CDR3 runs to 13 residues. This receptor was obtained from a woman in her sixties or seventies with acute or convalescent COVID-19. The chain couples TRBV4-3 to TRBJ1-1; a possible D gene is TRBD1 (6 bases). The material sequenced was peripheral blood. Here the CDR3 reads CASSQEGGTTTFF. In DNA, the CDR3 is TGCGCCAGCAGCCAAGAGGGGGGGACAACAACTTTCTTT.